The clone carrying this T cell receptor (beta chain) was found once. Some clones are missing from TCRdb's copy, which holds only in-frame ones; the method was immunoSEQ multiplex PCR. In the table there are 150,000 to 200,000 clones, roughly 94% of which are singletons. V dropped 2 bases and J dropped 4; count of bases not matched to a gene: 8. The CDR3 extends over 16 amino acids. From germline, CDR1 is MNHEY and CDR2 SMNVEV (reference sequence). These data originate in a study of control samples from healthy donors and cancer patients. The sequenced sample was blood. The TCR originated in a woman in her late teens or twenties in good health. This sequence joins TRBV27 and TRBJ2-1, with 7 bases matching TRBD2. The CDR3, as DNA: TGTGCCAGCAGTTTAGCGTCTAGCGGCCATTACAATGAGCAGTTCTTC. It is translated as CASSLASSGHYNEQFF.